This passage covers 24 T cell receptor beta chains from one sample sequenced in a study of T cell repertoires in cytomegalovirus infection (dated by TCRdb to about 2019). Sequencing relied on an Illumina HiSeq 1500. TCRdb itself trimmed the public reads at Q25 with fastp, ran MiXCR and retained productive beta chains. Rows matching on CDR3 protein sequence are summarized as one entry with the most common DNA and genes. Recorded for this sample are around 89,000 distinct CDR3 sequences; about 29% of them occurred a single time. The ten largest make up approximately 71% of the sample. For these TCRs, the target antigens are not known. What this sample's treatment or condition label stands for: in vitro stimulation with specific CMV peptide epitopes to enrich CMV-specific T cells. Sequenced material: CD8+ T cells from cultured PBMCs, taken from culture after CMV antigen stimulation. The receptors come from a human donor in good health (CMV status not recorded). Some clones in this sample may be carry-over from other donors' samples.

This clonotype was detected a few times. The chain is built from TRBV28 and TRBJ1-6, with D maybe TRBD1 (5 bases). CDR3 length: 15 residues. Germline assignment: CDR1 MDHEN and CDR2 SYDVKM. Trimming shortened V by 3 bases and J by 9 bases, and 15 bases separated the two germline ends. The CDR3 DNA sequence: TGTGCCAGCAGTTTGGGACCCCTGGGCGGTTCACCCCTCCACTTT. It codes for CASSLGPLGGSPLHF.

The sample holds many counts of this clonotype. The gene calls are TRBV2 and TRBJ1-4, with TRBD1 matching 8 bases. V shed 3 bases and J 13 bases; nucleotides not matched to a gene: 7. The CDR3 has 13 amino acids. Germline V gives CDR1 SNHLY, CDR2 FYNNEI. CDR3 bases: TGTGCCAGCAGTGACCAGGGGGCAGTAGGACTGTTTTTT. It codes for CASSDQGAVGLFF.

The chain employs TRBV5-4 and TRBJ1-2, with TRBD1 matching 10 bases. This CDR3 comprises 16 residues. The germline CDR1 and CDR2 sequences are SGHNT and YYREEE (reference sequence). With 4 bases clipped from V and 1 base from J, the junction kept 7 bases outside the gene matches. The CDR3 DNA reads as TGTGCCAGCAGCCCCGGGACAGGGGATCTTAACTATGGCTACACCTTC. As protein: CASSPGTGDLNYGYTF.

This clonotype was recorded many times. The rearrangement links TRBV19 to TRBJ1-2; D gene uncertain. This CDR3 contains 15 residues. Per the germline V gene, CDR1 is LNHDA and CDR2 is SQIVND (reference sequence). Trimming shortened V by 3 bases and J by 0 bases, and 11 bases separated the two germline ends. The CDR3 DNA reads as TGTGCCAGTAGTATGGCTGTCCGTACTAACTATGGCTACACCTTC. This codes for CASSMAVRTNYGYTF.

This clonotype was found many times. The V gene is TRBV7-2, the J gene TRBJ2-2; possibly TRBD2 for D (6 bases). V lost 5 bases, J lost 0 bases, and 10 bases lay in between. Per germline, CDR1 SGHTA and CDR2 FQGNSA. The CDR3 extends over 15 amino acids. CDR3 in amino acids: CASSRAGPNTGELFF. In DNA, the CDR3 is TGTGCCAGCAGCCGGGCGGGGCCGAACACCGGGGAGCTGTTTTTT.

This clonotype occurred a few times. The chain has TRBV2 and TRBJ2-7; TRBD2 is a possible D gene (6 bases). The CDR3 sequence is 14 residues long. The V end lost 7 bases, the J end lost 0 bases, and 13 bases lay between the germline ends. CDR1 is SNHLY and CDR2 is FYNNEI in the germline V gene. The CDR3 nucleotides read TGTGCCAGCAAGGTCCCGGGAGCCTCCTACGAGCAGTACTTC. It encodes CASKVPGASYEQYF.

This sequence joins TRBV27 and TRBJ2-5; maybe TRBD1 (5 bases). CDR1 is MNHEY and CDR2 is SMNVEV in the germline V gene (reference sequence). The CDR3 extends over 15 amino acids. Trimming stripped 6 bases from V and 2 bases from J, with 16 bases between. CDR3 residues: CASRKGSWQQETQYF. In DNA form, the CDR3 reads TGTGCCAGCAGGAAGGGGTCTTGGCAGCAAGAGACCCAGTACTTC.

This clonotype was seen a handful of times. The gene calls are TRBV6-5 and TRBJ1-1; D is perhaps TRBD1 (6 bases). V lost 6 bases and J lost 11, with 22 bases in between. CDR1 is MNHEY and CDR2 is SVGAGI in the germline V gene. CDR3 length equals 14 residues. Written as DNA, the CDR3 is TGTGCCAGCAGAGAGACAGGAGGGGCGAGAGGGGCTTTCTTT. Residues: CASRETGGARGAFF.

The chain has TRBV6-5 and TRBJ2-7; D ambiguous. This CDR3 is built from 12 residues. V was clipped by 0 bases and J by 0 bases, with 0 bases between them. Germline-derived CDR1 and CDR2 are MNHEY and SVGAGI. The CDR3 sequence is CASSYSSYEQYF. DNA of the CDR3: TGTGCCAGCAGTTACTCCTCCTACGAGCAGTACTTC.

This chain links TRBV27 with TRBJ2-1; D unclear. The CDR3 is 13 residues long. Trimming cost V 2 bases and J 9 bases, with 11 bases left between them. CDR1 and CDR2 (germline): MNHEY, SMNVEV (reference sequence). The CDR3 bases are TGTGCCAGCAGTTTAGCCGCTCTTAGTGAGCAGTTCTTC. Translating it yields CASSLAALSEQFF.

This clonotype has a handful of counts. The rearrangement uses TRBV7-2 and TRBJ2-1; 15 bases line up with TRBD2. The CDR3 is made up of 16 amino acids. The trim removed 4 bases at V and 9 bases at J, leaving 7 bases unmatched. Per the germline V gene, CDR1 is SGHTA and CDR2 is FQGNSA. CDR3 coding DNA: TGTGCCAGCAGCTATTGGACTAGCGGGGGGGCGGGTGAGCAGTTCTTC. Protein sequence: CASSYWTSGGAGEQFF.

The chain is built from TRBV19 and TRBJ2-6; D is undetermined. Germline V gene lookup returns CDR1 LNHDA and CDR2 SQIVND (reference sequence). Trimming took 3 bases from V and 3 from J, leaving 3 bases between them. The CDR3 totals 13 residues. CDR3 bases: TGTGCCAGTAGTATCGGTGGGGCCAACGTCCTGACTTTC. Its protein is CASSIGGANVLTF.

This clonotype was counted at least ten times. V usage is TRBV12-3 or TRBV12-4 and J usage is TRBJ2-1; 7 bases match TRBD2. V trimming: 3 bases; J trimming: 15 bases; junction bases outside the gene matches: 11. This CDR3 spans 13 amino acids. CDR3 in DNA: TGTGCCAGCAGTTTCGGGGGAGGGGAACTGGGGTTCTTC. This gives the protein CASSFGGGELGFF.

The genes are TRBV19 and TRBJ2-1, with D perhaps matching TRBD1 (5 bases). V was clipped by 3 bases and J by 0 bases, with 12 bases between them. The germline gives CDR1 LNHDA, CDR2 SQIVND (reference sequence). CDR3 length: 16 amino acids. The CDR3 nucleotides read TGTGCCAGTAGTATCAGGGAAAGCTACTCCTACAATGAGCAGTTCTTC. It encodes CASSIRESYSYNEQFF.

The chain couples TRBV24-1 to TRBJ2-3; D may match TRBD1 or TRBD2 (5 bases each). Per germline, CDR1 KGHDR and CDR2 SFDVKD. The V gene lost 3 bases and the J gene lost 5 bases, with 23 bases spanning the gap. The CDR3 has 18 residues. The CDR3 protein is CATSDRVWWGNTGDTQYF. DNA for the CDR3: TGTGCCACCAGTGATAGGGTCTGGTGGGGGAACACAGGAGATACGCAGTATTTT.

This clonotype was observed a single time. V usage is TRBV27 and J usage is TRBJ2-1; TRBD1 agrees at 12 bases. CDR3 size: 16 residues. The germline CDR1 and CDR2 sequences are MNHEY and SMNVEV (reference sequence). Trimming took 1 base from V and 5 from J; bases not matched to a gene: 3. DNA for the CDR3: TGTGCCAGCAGTTTATGGGGACAGGGGGCTGACAATGAGCAGTTCTTC. This gives the protein CASSLWGQGADNEQFF.

The rearrangement joins TRBV19 to TRBJ2-1; TRBD2 matches at 8 bases. Germline V gene data show CDR1 as LNHDA and CDR2 as SQIVND (reference sequence). V was pared by 6 bases and J by 7 bases, with 8 bases of the junction left unmatched. The CDR3 contains 14 residues. The CDR3 nucleotides read TGTGCCAGTAGCCCCGGGGGGGGCCCTAATGAGCAGTTCTTC. It is translated as CASSPGGGPNEQFF.

The genes are TRBV6-1 and TRBJ2-7; D remains unclear. In germline, CDR1 is MNHNS, CDR2 SASEGT. There are 13 residues in the CDR3. Trimming took 5 bases from V and 1 from J, leaving 9 bases between them. CDR3 sequence: CASSYKESYEQYF. In DNA form, the CDR3 reads TGTGCCAGCAGTTATAAGGAATCCTACGAGCAGTACTTC.

The chain couples TRBV28 to TRBJ2-1, with a possible D match to TRBD1 (5 bases). This CDR3 is built from 15 residues. The V end lost 3 bases, the J end lost 1 base, and 10 bases lay between the germline ends. The germline V gene has CDR1 MDHEN and CDR2 SYDVKM. The CDR3 loop reads CASSFRTGSYNEQFF. CDR3 nucleotides: TGTGCCAGCAGTTTCCGAACAGGATCCTACAATGAGCAGTTCTTC.

This chain uses TRBV18 with TRBJ2-7; D possibly uses TRBD1 or TRBD2 (5 bases each). Germline V gene sequence: CDR1 KGHSH, CDR2 LQKENI. Trimming shortened V by 4 bases and J by 2 bases, and 12 bases separated the two germline ends. The CDR3 loop spans 14 amino acids. The CDR3 DNA reads TGTGCCAGCTCACACCGGGACGGTACCTACGAGCAGTACTTC. Translating gives CASSHRDGTYEQYF.

The genes are TRBV5-6 and TRBJ2-1; D unclear. V gave up 7 bases and J gave up 0 bases, with 8 bases separating them. Germline V gives CDR1 SGHDT, CDR2 YYEEEE. This CDR3 is built from 13 residues. CDR3 residues: CASGQISYNEQFF. The CDR3 nucleotides are TGTGCCAGCGGGCAGATCTCCTACAATGAGCAGTTCTTC. Looking up the rest from reference TRBV5-6 and TRBJ2-1 gives the full variable domain: DAGVTQSPTHLIKTRGQQVTLRCSPKSGHDTVSWYQQALGQGPQFIFQYYEEEERQRGNFPDRFSGHQFPNYSSELNVNALLLGDSALYLCASGQISYNEQFFGPGTRLTVL.

This rearrangement joins TRBV12-3 or TRBV12-4 to TRBJ1-5; a possible D gene is TRBD1 (6 bases). The length of the CDR3 is 14 residues. With 8 bases removed from V and 4 bases from J, the gap between germline ends came to 15 bases. CDR3 loop: CASEKGHTNQPQHF. The CDR3 DNA reads TGTGCCAGCGAAAAGGGACATACTAATCAGCCCCAGCATTTT.

The chain joins TRBV12-3 or TRBV12-4 to TRBJ2-3; 15 bases line up with TRBD2. Trimming removed 6 bases from V and 4 bases from J; junction bases left unmatched: 8. This CDR3 spans 17 amino acids. The CDR3 DNA is TGTGCCAGCAGCCGGACTAGCGGGGGGGCAGACGCAGATACGCAGTATTTT. Amino acid sequence: CASSRTSGGADADTQYF.

This clonotype was counted many times. CDR3 residues: CASSLSPNQPQHF. The CDR3 DNA sequence: TGTGCCAGCAGCTTAAGTCCCAATCAGCCCCAGCATTTT. The chain uses TRBV7-6 and TRBJ1-5; D gene unclear. Germline CDR1 SGHVS, CDR2 FNYEAQ. Trimming stripped 2 bases from V and 3 bases from J, with 5 bases between. The CDR3 is 13 residues long.